Below, 3 T cell receptor beta chains from the same sample are listed, as sequenced in a study of human T cells and chemical hapten exposure. Time point here: pre-sensitization, week 0. Treatment reported: therapeutic diphenylcyclopropenone sensitization with weekly scalp DPC. TCRdb reanalysed the RACE reads using MiXCR and keeps one entry per CDR3 protein. The sample holds fewer than 350,000 distinct CDR3 sequences, just under 8% seen once. Sequenced material: whole blood, taken in connection with sensitization to the hapten diphenylcyclopropenone (DPC). The source is a man aged 18 to 29 with alopecia areata. Some clones in this sample may be carry-over from other donors' samples.

The chain employs TRBV12-3 or TRBV12-4 and TRBJ2-3; TRBD1 aligns across 7 bases. Trimming cost V 5 bases and J 4 bases; bases outside gene matches: 3. The CDR3 consists of 13 residues. The CDR3 bases are TGTGCCAGCAGTCCCGACAGGGCAGATACGCAGTATTTT. This gives the protein CASSPDRADTQYF.

The chain joins TRBV7-2 to TRBJ2-1; D gene unclear. Germline CDR1 is SGHTA and CDR2 is FQGNSA. V lost 0 bases, J lost 3 bases, and 9 bases lay in between. The CDR3 sequence is 15 residues long. Written as DNA, the CDR3 is TGTGCCAGCAGCTTAGCGAGAGCAATCTACAATGAGCAGTTCTTC. Protein: CASSLARAIYNEQFF.

This chain uses TRBV29-1 with TRBJ1-1; D unclear. Germline CDR1 is SQVTM and CDR2 is ANQGSEA. The CDR3 consists of 14 residues. V shed 6 bases and J shed 1 base, with 15 bases lying between them. The DNA for the CDR3 is TGCAGCGTGAGTATCTCCCGGGGGAACACTGAAGCTTTCTTT. Encoded protein: CSVSISRGNTEAFF.